The 23 T cell receptor beta chains in this list originate from one sample, sequenced in a study of blood T cell repertoires in COVID-19 (TCRdb year 2020). Receptor libraries were prepared by the immunoSEQ multiplex PCR assay. What TCRdb holds here is the immuneACCESS table cut down to in-frame rearrangements. Part of the clones is not present; checked against another copy, under half of the missing clones reflect an unresolved V gene, and the others are unexplained. This sample holds over 150,000 clones; roughly 84% were observed only once. The ten largest account for 2.5% to 3.5% of the sample. Sample: peripheral blood. The receptors originated from a woman aged 60-70 years with acute or convalescent COVID-19.

The rearrangement uses TRBV20-1 and TRBJ1-4; D is ambiguous. CDR1 DFQATT and CDR2 SNEGSKA come from the germline V gene (reference sequence). The V and J ends lost 5 bases and 4 bases respectively, with 5 bases between them. This CDR3 has 11 amino acids. The CDR3 sequence is CSAGHNEKLFF. DNA of the CDR3: TGCAGTGCTGGGCATAATGAAAAACTGTTTTTT.

The chain uses TRBV6-5 and TRBJ1-2; possibly TRBD1 for D (6 bases). V gave up 7 bases and J gave up 3 bases, with 18 bases separating them. CDR1 and CDR2 (germline): MNHEY, SVGAGI. The CDR3 extends over 15 amino acids. The CDR3 nucleotides are TGTGCCAGCACCGAAAATCGGGACACCTACTATGGCTACACCTTC. Amino acids: CASTENRDTYYGYTF.

V and J are TRBV28 and TRBJ2-6, with TRBD1 matching 8 bases. The V gene end was trimmed by 4 bases and the J gene end by 0 bases; junction bases not matched to a gene: 5. CDR1 and CDR2 (germline): MDHEN, SYDVKM. This CDR3 spans 17 amino acids. The CDR3 region has the DNA TGTGCCAGCAGTTCGACAGGGGCTCCCTCTGGGGCCAACGTCCTGACTTTC. This gives the protein CASSSTGAPSGANVLTF.

Points on this clone: Other DNA sequences in this specimen translate into the identical CDR3. The rearrangement joins TRBV18 to TRBJ1-3, with TRBD1 as a possible D gene (5 bases). Trimming left V 1 base short and J 0 bases short, with 10 bases between. This CDR3 region has 16 residues. The germline CDR1 and CDR2 sequences are KGHSH and LQKENI. The CDR3 protein is CASSPQGQSSGNTIYF. CDR3 DNA sequence: TGTGCCAGCTCACCACAGGGGCAGAGCTCTGGAAACACCATATATTTT.

V gene TRBV28 combines with J gene TRBJ1-4; 7 positions agree with TRBD1. CDR3 length: 15 residues. Trimming removed 8 bases from V and 6 bases from J; junction bases left unmatched: 12. Germline CDR1 reads MDHEN; CDR2 reads SYDVKM. In DNA, the CDR3 is TGTGCCAGCGGGGGGCACAGGGGAAGGGATGAAAAACTGTTTTTT. This gives the protein CASGGHRGRDEKLFF.

The chain has TRBV4-2 and TRBJ2-5; D is possibly TRBD2 (6 bases). The germline CDR1 and CDR2 sequences are LGHNA and YNFKEQ. Trimming left V 0 bases short and J 5 bases short, with 13 bases between. The CDR3 runs to 15 residues. The CDR3 loop reads CASSQDFGGRETQYF. CDR3 in DNA: TGTGCCAGCAGCCAAGATTTCGGGGGAAGGGAGACCCAGTACTTC.

This clone was counted a few times. J is TRBJ1-1 and V is TRBV15; 9 bases line up with TRBD1. The CDR3 runs 14 residues. Unmatched junction bases numbered 6, after V lost 4 bases and J lost 6 bases. Germline V gene data show CDR1 as LNHNV and CDR2 as YYDKDF (reference sequence). CDR3 in amino acids: CATSIRQGGSEAFF. Here the CDR3 DNA reads TGTGCCACCAGCATAAGACAGGGGGGCTCTGAAGCTTTCTTT.

The chain employs TRBV12-3 or TRBV12-4 and TRBJ2-5, with 7 bases matching TRBD2. The CDR3 covers 13 residues. The V gene end was trimmed by 3 bases and the J gene end by 2 bases; junction bases not matched to a gene: 0. CDR3 loop: CASSLGLQETQYF. CDR3 sequence (DNA): TGTGCCAGCAGTTTGGGACTACAAGAGACCCAGTACTTC.

V gene TRBV18 combines with J gene TRBJ1-3; 9 bases map to TRBD1. Germline trimming cut 2 bases from V and 2 bases from J; bases unmatched to any gene: 7. This CDR3 contains 17 residues. CDR1 is KGHSH and CDR2 is LQKENI in the germline V gene. CDR3 amino acids: CASSPGTGRTTGNTIYF. Written as DNA, the CDR3 is TGTGCCAGCTCACCAGGGACAGGGAGGACAACTGGAAACACCATATATTTT.

This chain connects TRBV6-5 to TRBJ1-1; TRBD1 matches at 10 bases. V lost 6 bases, J lost 5 bases, and 9 bases stayed unmatched. The CDR3 consists of 15 residues. Germline V gives CDR1 MNHEY, CDR2 SVGAGI. Written as DNA, the CDR3 is TGTGCCAGCAGGCCTCCGGGACAGGGGTCGACTGAAGCTTTCTTT. Its protein product is CASRPPGQGSTEAFF.

This chain joins TRBV7-2 and TRBJ2-1, with TRBD1 matching 10 bases. From germline, CDR1 is SGHTA and CDR2 FQGNSA. CDR3 size: 15 residues. V was pared by 4 bases and J by 8 bases, with 8 bases of the junction left unmatched. Here the CDR3 reads CASSSGQGNWDEQFF. For the CDR3, the DNA is TGTGCCAGCAGCTCGGGACAGGGGAATTGGGATGAGCAGTTCTTC.

The chain combines TRBV7-9 with TRBJ1-2; 9 bases are shared with TRBD1. V was pared by 1 base and J by 7 bases, with 4 bases of the junction left unmatched. There are 14 residues in the CDR3. The germline CDR1 and CDR2 sequences are SEHNR and FQNEAQ (reference sequence). The CDR3, as DNA: TGTGCCAGCAGCTTAGTACAGGGGGCGCTTGGCTACACCTTC. Residues: CASSLVQGALGYTF.

J is TRBJ2-5 and V is TRBV7-9, with TRBD1 matching over 9 bases. The trim removed 0 bases at V and 5 bases at J, leaving 7 bases unmatched. Germline CDR1 is SEHNR and CDR2 is FQNEAQ (reference sequence). The CDR3 sequence is 16 residues long. The CDR3 region is CASSLARDRVTETQYF. The DNA of the CDR3 is TGTGCCAGCAGCTTAGCCCGGGACAGGGTAACGGAGACCCAGTACTTC.

This clone was observed a handful of times. The chain recombines TRBV5-1 with TRBJ2-7; 10 bases are a match to TRBD1. Unmatched junction bases numbered 7, after V lost 0 bases and J lost 4 bases. The CDR3 is 16 amino acids. Germline loops: CDR1 SGHRS, CDR2 YFSETQ. The CDR3 protein is CASSLVGTGAEYEQYF. The DNA of the CDR3 is TGCGCCAGCAGCTTGGTCGGGACAGGGGCGGAGTACGAGCAGTACTTC.

V is TRBV6-5 and J is TRBJ2-4; TRBD1 matches at 7 bases. This CDR3 comprises 14 residues. The V gene's germline CDR1 is MNHEY and CDR2 SVGAGI. The V segment lost 7 bases and the J segment 0 bases; nucleotides outside the gene matches: 3. In nucleotides, the CDR3 is TGTGCCAGCACAACAGGGGCAGCCAAAAACATTCAGTACTTC. Translating gives CASTTGAAKNIQYF.

The chain recombines TRBV5-1 with TRBJ2-1; 12 bases are a match to TRBD2. This CDR3 comprises 19 residues. Trimming cost V 0 bases and J 5 bases; bases outside gene matches: 12. CDR1 and CDR2 (germline): SGHRS, YFSETQ. CDR3 region: CASSLVPSGGARGNNEQFF. The CDR3 DNA reads as TGCGCCAGCAGCTTGGTTCCTAGCGGGGGGGCCCGGGGCAACAATGAGCAGTTCTTC.

This chain uses TRBV11-2 with TRBJ2-7, with TRBD1 matching 8 bases. Per germline, CDR1 SGHAT and CDR2 FQNNGV. This CDR3 region has 13 residues. V was pared by 1 base and J by 5 bases, with 1 base of the junction left unmatched. As DNA, the CDR3 is TGTGCCAGCAGCTTAGCAGGGGGCCACGAGCAGTACTTC. Amino acid sequence: CASSLAGGHEQYF. Together with reference TRBV11-2 and TRBJ2-7, the CDR3 gives the full variable domain: EAGVAQSPRYKIIEKRQSVAFWCNPISGHATLYWYQQILGQGPKLLIQFQNNGVVDDSQLPKDRFSAERLKGVDSTLKIQPAKLEDSAVYLCASSLAGGHEQYFGPGTRLTVT.

The gene calls are TRBV5-6 and TRBJ2-3; 10 bases map to TRBD2. Germline CDR1 SGHDT, CDR2 YYEEEE. The CDR3 has 16 amino acids. With V trimmed by 3 bases and J by 6 bases, 10 bases remained unmatched. CDR3 region: CASSSLSGGRRDTQYF. The CDR3, as DNA: TGTGCCAGCAGCTCCCTTAGCGGGGGGCGGCGGGATACGCAGTATTTT.

The chain is built from TRBV6-1 and TRBJ2-2; perhaps TRBD1 as D (5 bases). This CDR3 contains 15 residues. Germline CDR1 and CDR2: MNHNS and SASEGT. V was clipped by 2 bases and J by 1 base, with 8 bases between them. Written as DNA, the CDR3 is TGTGCCAGCAGTGAATCTCAGGGGAACACCGGGGAGCTGTTTTTT. Residues: CASSESQGNTGELFF.

The V and J genes are TRBV20-1 and TRBJ1-2, with D hard to call. The CDR3 runs 10 residues. Germline loops: CDR1 DFQATT, CDR2 SNEGSKA (reference sequence). With 4 bases removed from V and 8 bases from J, the gap between germline ends came to 8 bases. This chain's CDR3 is CSAKLEGYTF. CDR3 bases: TGCAGTGCTAAGTTGGAGGGCTACACCTTC.

This chain connects TRBV9 to TRBJ1-3; no reliable D call. The V end lost 4 bases, the J end lost 0 bases, and 11 bases lay between the germline ends. The germline V gene encodes CDR1 SGDLS and CDR2 YYNGEE. The CDR3 runs 15 residues. CDR3 residues: CASSPRLSSGNTIYF. The CDR3 coding sequence is TGTGCCAGCAGCCCTCGCCTCAGCTCTGGAAACACCATATATTTT.

In this sample, this clone turned up once. The genes are TRBV6-2 or TRBV6-3 and TRBJ2-7, with a possible D match to TRBD2 (7 bases). Looked up from germline, CDR1 is MNHEY and CDR2 is SVGEGT. Between the trimmed V and J ends, which lost 0 bases and 11 bases, there was a span of 14 bases. This CDR3 has 13 residues. The CDR3 bases are TGTGCCAGCAGTTACTCGACGGGGGGCTACAAGTACTTC. This encodes CASSYSTGGYKYF.

Details on this clone: This same CDR3 is encoded by further DNA sequences in the sample. The rearrangement joins TRBV28 to TRBJ1-6; D remains unclear. CDR1 is MDHEN, CDR2 SYDVKM, per germline. V was clipped by 5 bases and J by 0 bases, with 11 bases between them. The CDR3 sequence is 16 residues long. In DNA form, the CDR3 reads TGTGCCAGCAGTCCCCGGAGTAGCTCCTATAATTCACCCCTCCACTTT. This codes for CASSPRSSSYNSPLHF. The variable domain in full, completed from reference TRBV28 and TRBJ1-6, reads DVKVTQSSRYLVKRTGEKVFLECVQDMDHENMFWYRQDPGLGLRLIYFSYDVKMKEKGDIPEGYSVSREKKERFSLILESASTNQTSMYLCASSPRSSSYNSPLHFGNGTRLTVT.